The present entry profiles one TCR beta chain with its context. The data are from a study of T cell responses to AZD1222 COVID-19 vaccine. The method was immunoSEQ multiplex PCR; TCRdb's version includes in-frame clones alone and lacks a portion of them. The sample has 150,000 to 200,000 clones, roughly 90% seen once. The CDR3 length is 16 residues. The germline gives CDR1 ENHRY, CDR2 SYGVKD. V lost 8 bases, J lost 5 bases, and 12 bases stayed unmatched. J is TRBJ2-2 and V is TRBV10-3; 9 bases align to TRBD2. This specimen consisted of peripheral blood, obtained on day 0 of AZD1222 vaccination. This sequence was found in an adult in good health. The CDR3 loop is CAIAQNSGGPTGELFF. The CDR3 region has the DNA TGTGCCATCGCGCAGAATAGCGGGGGACCAACCGGGGAGCTGTTTTTT.